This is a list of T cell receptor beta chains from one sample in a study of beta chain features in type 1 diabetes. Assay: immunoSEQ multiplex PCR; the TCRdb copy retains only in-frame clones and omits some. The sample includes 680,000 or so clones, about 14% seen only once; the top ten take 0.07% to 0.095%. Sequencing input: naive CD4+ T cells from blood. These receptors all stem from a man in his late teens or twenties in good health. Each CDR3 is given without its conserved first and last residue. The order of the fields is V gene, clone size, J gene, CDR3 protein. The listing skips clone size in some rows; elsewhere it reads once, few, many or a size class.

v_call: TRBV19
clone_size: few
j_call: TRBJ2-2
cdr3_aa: ASSIDRGTYNTGELF

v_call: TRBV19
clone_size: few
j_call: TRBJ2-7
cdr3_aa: ASSMTNSYEQY

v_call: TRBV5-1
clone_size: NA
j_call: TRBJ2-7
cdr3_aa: ASTGMTYEQY

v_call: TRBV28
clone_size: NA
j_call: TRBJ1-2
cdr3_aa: ASSLSGLYGYT

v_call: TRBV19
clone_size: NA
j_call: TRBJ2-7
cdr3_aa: ASSRRGSYEQY

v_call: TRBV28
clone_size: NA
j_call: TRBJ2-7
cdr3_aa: ASSFPLEQY

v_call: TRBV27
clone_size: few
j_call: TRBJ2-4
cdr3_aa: ASSPQGKNIQY

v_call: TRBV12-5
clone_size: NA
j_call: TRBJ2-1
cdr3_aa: ASGLVRLAGSPRFNEQF

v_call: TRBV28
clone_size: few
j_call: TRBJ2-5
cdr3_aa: ASSVGTVQETQY

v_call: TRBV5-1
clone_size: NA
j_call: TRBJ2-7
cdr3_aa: ASRPGTEREQY

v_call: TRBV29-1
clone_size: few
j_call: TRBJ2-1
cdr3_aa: SVEGQSNEQF

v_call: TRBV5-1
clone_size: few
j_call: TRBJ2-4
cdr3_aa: ASRVGSGRNIQY

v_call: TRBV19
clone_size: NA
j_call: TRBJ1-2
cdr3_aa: ASSRTGGNYGYT

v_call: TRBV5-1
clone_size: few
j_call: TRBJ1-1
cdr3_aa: ASSQLQVGNTEAF

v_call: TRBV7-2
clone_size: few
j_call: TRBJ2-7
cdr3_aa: ASSSVYEQY

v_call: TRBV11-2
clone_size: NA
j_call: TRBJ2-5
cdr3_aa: ASSFTEGPQY

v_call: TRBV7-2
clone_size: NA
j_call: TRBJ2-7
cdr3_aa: ASSFGGFFYEQY

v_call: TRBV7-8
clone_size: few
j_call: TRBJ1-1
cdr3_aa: ASKVEWAGNTEAF

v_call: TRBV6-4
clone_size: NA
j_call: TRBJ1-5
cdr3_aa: ASSVKGAVSQPQH

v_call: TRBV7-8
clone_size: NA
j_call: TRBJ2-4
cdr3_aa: ASSSERDIQY